This record concerns one T cell receptor (beta chain) sequence. Random hexamers were used to reverse transcribe the RNA input (roughly 0.5 to 1 ug). Each CDR3 protein gets one entry after TCRdb re-called the immunoSEQ multiplex PCR reads with MiXCR. The sample consists of a few hundred thousand distinct CDR3 sequences, around 93% of them appearing once. CDR3 length equals 13 residues. The V end lost 8 bases, the J end lost 4 bases, and 13 bases lay between the germline ends. Germline CDR1 SGHDN, CDR2 FVKESK. This entry belongs to a study of CD8 T cells in Susac syndrome. FACS was used to enrich TEMRA cells, whereas the CD8+ and CD4+ T cells were obtained by negative isolation.

The chain carries TRBV14 and TRBJ2-3; no reliable D call. The clonotype comes from a human donor with multiple sclerosis. Specimen: CD4+ T cells from PBMCs. CDR3: CASSRAHADTQYF. The CDR3 region has the DNA TGTGCCAGCTCACGAGCCCACGCAGATACGCAGTATTTT.